This T cell receptor beta chain was obtained from a study of T cell responses to AZD1222 COVID-19 vaccine. The study's findings and limits: With dominance at 160-218 and 743-854, vaccine-associated CD4 TCRs spanned spike. Females made up more of the donors, who were largely white British, and clonal diversity may have come out too low.

Comments on this clone: Its antigen is undetermined.

Produced via immunoSEQ multiplex PCR; TCRdb's table is partial and in-frame only. The data contain tens of thousands of clones, 80% to 90% of them singletons. Germline CDR1 and CDR2: SNHLY and FYNNEI. The CDR3 runs 13 residues. Deletions cut 0 bases from V and 6 bases from J, with 8 bases between. The sequencing used peripheral blood, collected on day 0 of AZD1222 vaccination. This chain links TRBV2 with TRBJ1-2; D uncertain. The receptor was isolated from an adult in good health. CDR3 protein: CASSEAWTDGYTF. The CDR3, as DNA: TGTGCCAGCAGTGAAGCTTGGACGGATGGCTACACCTTC.